Each of the 17 T cell receptor beta chains below was sequenced from the same sample in a study of cytomegalovirus exposure and HLA in healthy donors. The PCR was carried out with 60 Vbeta primers and 13 Jbeta primers. TCRdb's table, derived via immunoSEQ multiplex PCR, lists solely in-frame clones and lacks some. Of some 120,000 clones in the sample, less than 85% were seen once. The sample was PBMCs. Receptors were obtained from a man aged 25 to 45 in good health and CMV-seronegative.

This sequence joins TRBV9 and TRBJ2-3, with D hard to call. Germline loops: CDR1 SGDLS, CDR2 YYNGEE. This CDR3 contains 11 residues. V gave up 4 bases and J gave up 5 bases, with 5 bases separating them. This chain's CDR3 is CASSSGDTQYF. CDR3 nucleotide sequence: TGTGCCAGCAGCTCAGGAGATACGCAGTATTTT.

The rearrangement links TRBV19 to TRBJ2-3; weak D call: TRBD2 (6 bases). The germline V gene has CDR1 LNHDA and CDR2 SQIVND (reference sequence). The V and J ends lost 7 bases and 4 bases respectively, with 15 bases between them. This CDR3 region has 14 residues. CDR3 protein: CASTPGGKADTQYF. The CDR3 bases are TGTGCCAGTACCCCTGGGGGGAAAGCAGATACGCAGTATTTT.

The V gene is TRBV7-8, the J gene TRBJ1-5, with 10 bases identical to TRBD1. There are 18 residues in the CDR3. V gave up 3 bases and J gave up 0 bases; unmatched junction bases: 8. CDR1 and CDR2 (germline): SGHVS, FQNEAQ. The CDR3: CASSFVTGGRISNQPQHF. DNA for the CDR3: TGTGCCAGCAGCTTTGTGACAGGGGGCCGAATTAGCAATCAGCCCCAGCATTTT.

A few counts support this clone. The chain has TRBV7-2 and TRBJ2-7, with TRBD1 matching over 12 bases. The germline CDR1 and CDR2 sequences are SGHTA and FQGNSA. The junction had 9 bases not matched to a gene; V was cut back by 6 bases and J by 3 bases. The CDR3 runs to 16 residues. As DNA, the CDR3 is TGTGCCAGCAGGAACGCCGGGACAGGGGGCTTCTACGAGCAGTACTTC. Amino acid sequence: CASRNAGTGGFYEQYF.

The chain joins TRBV12-5 to TRBJ2-6, with 7 bases that match TRBD2. This CDR3 is 19 amino acids long. Germline V gene lookup returns CDR1 LGHNT and CDR2 FRNRAP. J was trimmed by 1 base and V by 6 bases; bases with no gene match: 15. In DNA, the CDR3 is TGTGCTAGTGGCTCCCGGGACTACTCCACAGATTCTGGGGCCAACGTCCTGACTTTC. It codes for CASGSRDYSTDSGANVLTF.

The V gene is TRBV2, the J gene TRBJ2-7; a weak D match, TRBD1 (6 bases). V was clipped by 6 bases and J by 1 base, with 7 bases between them. The CDR3 has 12 amino acids. In germline, CDR1 is SNHLY, CDR2 FYNNEI. The CDR3 nucleotides read TGTGCCAGCAGCGGGACATCCTACGAGCAGTACTTC. Amino acids: CASSGTSYEQYF.

The chain joins TRBV7-9 to TRBJ2-3; TRBD1 agrees at 7 bases. Germline-derived CDR1 and CDR2 are SEHNR and FQNEAQ (reference sequence). The CDR3 length is 15 residues. The ends lost 5 bases at V and 2 bases at J; junction bases unmatched: 7. This CDR3 reads CASSKTGQHTDTQYF. The CDR3 DNA sequence: TGTGCCAGCAGCAAAACGGGACAGCACACAGATACGCAGTATTTT.

The rearrangement joins TRBV27 to TRBJ2-2; possibly TRBD2 for D (5 bases). CDR3 length: 15 amino acids. V was cut by 7 bases and J by 0 bases, with 12 bases left in between. Germline V gene data show CDR1 as MNHEY and CDR2 as SMNVEV (reference sequence). The CDR3 DNA is TGTGCCAGCAAAAGGAGGACCACGAACACCGGGGAGCTGTTTTTT. It specifies CASKRRTTNTGELFF.

This sequence joins TRBV4-1 and TRBJ2-7; D may be TRBD1 (6 bases). V was trimmed by 0 bases and J by 2 bases, leaving 11 bases between them. Germline V gene data show CDR1 as MGHRA and CDR2 as YSYEKL. CDR3 length: 15 amino acids. Written as DNA, the CDR3 is TGCGCCAGCAGCCAAGAACAGGGTTTCCCCTACGAGCAGTACTTC. Translating it yields CASSQEQGFPYEQYF.

V and J are TRBV5-1 and TRBJ2-7; 8 bases line up with TRBD1. Looked up from germline, CDR1 is SGHRS and CDR2 is YFSETQ. CDR3 length: 15 residues. Trimming removed 5 bases from V and 6 bases from J; junction bases left unmatched: 13. The DNA for the CDR3 is TGCGCCAGCAGTTTTCGACAGGGGCGTGGTAGCGAGCAGTACTTC. Translated, it gives CASSFRQGRGSEQYF. Filled out from reference TRBV5-1 and TRBJ2-7, the complete variable domain reads KAGVTQTPRYLIKTRGQQVTLSCSPISGHRSVSWYQQTPGQGLQFLFEYFSETQRNKGNFPGRFSGRQFSNSRSEMNVSTLELGDSALYLCASSFRQGRGSEQYFGPGTRLTVT.

The chain employs TRBV5-1 and TRBJ2-3, with 9 bases matching TRBD2. V dropped 1 base and J dropped 0; count of bases not matched to a gene: 3. The CDR3 extends over 16 amino acids. Germline CDR1 SGHRS, CDR2 YFSETQ. As DNA, the CDR3 is TGCGCCAGCAGCTTGTCTCTAGCGGGGAGCACAGATACGCAGTATTTT. Its protein is CASSLSLAGSTDTQYF.

For this clone: The same CDR3 also results from other DNA sequences found in this sample. J is TRBJ2-3 and V is TRBV9; D is undetermined. The CDR3 loop spans 13 amino acids. V lost 2 bases and J lost 1, with 5 bases in between. CDR1 and CDR2 (germline): SGDLS, YYNGEE. CDR3 DNA: TGTGCCAGCAGCGTGGGCCGCACAGATACGCAGTATTTT. Translated: CASSVGRTDTQYF.

Comment on this clone: A junction end diverges from the germline sequence, so it may reflect a read error. The chain employs TRBV7-7 and TRBJ2-1; 11 bases map to TRBD2. The CDR3 has 16 amino acids. In germline, CDR1 is SSHAT, CDR2 FNYEAQ (reference sequence). The CDR3 spells CASSLTIAGGRDEQFF. The DNA for the CDR3 is TGTGCTAGCAGCTTAACCATAGCGGGAGGGCGCGATGAGCAGTTCTTC.

CDR3 DNA sequence: TGTGCCAGCAGCTTAGCCGGGGACAGGGTCTACGAGCAGTACTTC. Encoded protein: CASSLAGDRVYEQYF. This chain connects TRBV7-9 to TRBJ2-7; TRBD1 matches at 9 bases. The V and J ends lost 0 bases and 3 bases, in that order; junction bases with no gene match: 3. Per germline, CDR1 SEHNR and CDR2 FQNEAQ (reference sequence). This CDR3 comprises 15 residues.

This sequence joins TRBV29-1 and TRBJ2-2; maybe TRBD2 (5 bases). Per germline, CDR1 SQVTM and CDR2 ANQGSEA. V lost 7 bases and J 6 bases, leaving 12 bases between the germline ends. The CDR3 runs to 12 residues. CDR3 sequence: CSALAVAGELFF. The CDR3 region has the DNA TGCAGCGCCCTAGCCGTCGCCGGGGAGCTGTTTTTT.

This clone appeared once. The rearrangement uses TRBV6-1 and TRBJ1-5; the D gene is possibly TRBD1 (6 bases). The CDR3 is made up of 14 amino acids. CDR1 and CDR2 from the germline V gene are MNHNS and SASEGT. V was clipped by 2 bases and J by 5 bases, with 10 bases between them. CDR3 sequence: CASSEWGGYQPQHF. Written as DNA, the CDR3 is TGTGCCAGCAGTGAATGGGGGGGCTATCAGCCCCAGCATTTT.

V and J are TRBV7-6 and TRBJ2-5; no clear D gene. With 11 bases removed from V and 0 bases from J, the gap between germline ends came to 16 bases. CDR3 length equals 14 residues. CDR1 SGHVS and CDR2 FNYEAQ come from the germline V gene. Written as DNA, the CDR3 is TGTGCCGTCAGCTCGTTGTCGTACCAAGAGACCCAGTACTTC. It yields the protein CAVSSLSYQETQYF.